Reported below is one T cell receptor (beta chain). Antigen unknown. This record belongs to a study of OX40 agonist ivuxolimab in advanced cancers. Study findings and constraints: Dosing at 0.1 to 3.0 mg/kg was accompanied by clonal expansion of CD4+ and CD8+ blood T cells by week 6.

The assay was immunoSEQ multiplex PCR, and TCRdb's table has in-frame clones only and misses some. The table records around 70,000 clones, 70% to 90% of them present only once. Exclusion of a patient followed from autoimmune disease history or systemic immunosuppression. V lost 4 bases and J 5 bases, leaving 18 bases between the germline ends. CDR3 size: 16 residues. Germline CDR1 SEHNR, CDR2 FQNEAQ (reference sequence). The gene calls are TRBV7-9 and TRBJ2-1; D is undetermined. This TCR was sampled from an adult with an advanced solid tumor such as melanoma, head and neck, liver or kidney cancer. Sequences were derived from CD4+ or CD8+ T cells sorted from blood, sampled in a trial of the OX40 agonist ivuxolimab. The CDR3 DNA reads TGTGCCAGCAGCTCATCAAAGGGTGGCGGCCACAATGAGCAGTTCTTC. Its protein product is CASSSSKGGGHNEQFF.